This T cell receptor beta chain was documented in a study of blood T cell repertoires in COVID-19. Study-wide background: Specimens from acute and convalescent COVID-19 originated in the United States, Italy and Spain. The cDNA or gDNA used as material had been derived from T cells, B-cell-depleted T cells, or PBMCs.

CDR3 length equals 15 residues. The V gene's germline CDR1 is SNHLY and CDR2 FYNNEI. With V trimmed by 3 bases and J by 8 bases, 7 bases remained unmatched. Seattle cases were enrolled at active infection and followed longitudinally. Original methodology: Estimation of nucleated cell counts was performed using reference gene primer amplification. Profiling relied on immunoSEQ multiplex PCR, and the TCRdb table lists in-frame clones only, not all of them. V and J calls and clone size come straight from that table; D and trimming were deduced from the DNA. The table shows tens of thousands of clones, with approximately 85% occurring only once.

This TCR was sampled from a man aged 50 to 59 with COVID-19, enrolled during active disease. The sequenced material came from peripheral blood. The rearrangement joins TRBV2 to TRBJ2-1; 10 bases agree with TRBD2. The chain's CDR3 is CASSELLAGVYEQFF. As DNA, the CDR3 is TGTGCCAGCAGTGAGTTGCTAGCGGGAGTGTATGAGCAGTTCTTC.